A single sample gave rise to the 15 T cell receptor beta chains below, sequenced in a study of response to subunit inactivated influenza vaccine. TCRdb reanalysed the RT-PCR reads using MiXCR and keeps one entry per CDR3 protein. The sample contains hundreds of thousands of distinct CDR3 sequences, around 14% of which appear only once. This specimen consisted of PBMCs from blood, obtained roughly 12 days after vaccination. The receptor set was obtained from a man in his fifties who received an inactivated influenza vaccine.

The rearrangement links TRBV2 to TRBJ2-5, with no clear D. There are 14 residues in the CDR3. Germline V lookup: CDR1 SNHLY, CDR2 FYNNEI. Deletions cut 7 bases from V and 4 bases from J, with 16 bases between. The CDR3 nucleotides read TGTGCCAGCATATGGCTAGAACAAGGAGAGACCCAGTACTTC. It translates to CASIWLEQGETQYF.

As concerns this clonotype: The junction differs from germline at one of its ends, possibly a read error. This chain connects TRBV6-2 or TRBV6-3 to TRBJ1-1; a weak D match, TRBD1 (5 bases). The CDR3 covers 16 residues. Germline CDR1 MNHEY, CDR2 SVGEGT. This CDR3 is CASSYPPGGVNTEAFF. CDR3 DNA: TGTGCCAGCAGTTACCCCCCGGGAGGGGTGAACACTGAAGCCTTCTTT.

This clonotype was seen more than once but under ten times. As DNA, the CDR3 is TGCGCCAGCAGCTTGGGACCCAGGGGACCTACAAACACCGGGGAGCTGTTTTTT. It codes for CASSLGPRGPTNTGELFF. This chain links TRBV5-1 with TRBJ2-2; possible D gene TRBD1, 6 bases. CDR3 length equals 18 residues. Germline values: CDR1 SGHRS, CDR2 YFSETQ. The ends were cut back, 0 bases at V and 2 bases at J, with 17 bases in the middle. Together with reference TRBV5-1 and TRBJ2-2, the CDR3 gives the full variable domain: KAGVTQTPRYLIKTRGQQVTLSCSPISGHRSVSWYQQTPGQGLQFLFEYFSETQRNKGNFPGRFSGRQFSNSRSEMNVSTLELGDSALYLCASSLGPRGPTNTGELFFGEGSRLTVL.

This clonotype has only a few counts. A read error may account for a junction end that differs from germline. The V gene is TRBV20-1, the J gene TRBJ1-2, with D possibly matching TRBD1 (5 bases). Germline V CDR1 and CDR2: DFQATT, SNEGSKA (reference sequence). This CDR3 comprises 13 residues. The CDR3 DNA sequence: TGCAGTGCGTCTACCTTGGGGACTGTCGGCTCCACCTTC. It is translated as CSASTLGTVGSTF.

A few counts support this clonotype. The chain joins TRBV7-2 to TRBJ2-5, with D perhaps matching TRBD1 or TRBD2 (5 bases each). Per germline, CDR1 SGHTA and CDR2 FQGNSA. CDR3 size: 15 residues. The germline V and J ends were trimmed by 0 bases and 5 bases, with 13 bases remaining between them. The CDR3 DNA reads TGTGCCAGCAGCTTAGCGGGACCGGGAAGGGAGACCCAGTACTTC. Its protein product is CASSLAGPGRETQYF.

The chain couples TRBV7-2 to TRBJ2-1; 8 bases fit TRBD1. This CDR3 comprises 15 residues. Per the germline V gene, CDR1 is SGHTA and CDR2 is FQGNSA. V lost 2 bases and J lost 7; bases outside the gene matches: 7. Written as DNA, the CDR3 is TGTGCCAGCAGCTTAAAACGTACAGGGGGAAATGAGCAGTTCTTC. It yields the protein CASSLKRTGGNEQFF.

The chain carries TRBV3-1 and TRBJ2-2, with D uncertain. Trimming left V 4 bases short and J 5 bases short, with 11 bases between. Germline V gives CDR1 LGHDT, CDR2 YNNKEL (reference sequence). CDR3 length equals 14 residues. Here the CDR3 reads CASSPVYTTGELFF. The CDR3 DNA is TGTGCCAGCAGCCCCGTTTACACAACCGGGGAGCTGTTTTTT. The entire variable domain, with the rest obtained from reference TRBV3-1 and TRBJ2-2, is as follows: DTAVSQTPKYLVTQMGNDKSIKCEQNLGHDTMYWYKQDSKKFLKIMFSYNNKELIINETVPNRFSPKSPDKAHLNLHINSLELGDSAVYFCASSPVYTTGELFFGEGSRLTVL.

The rearrangement links TRBV6-1 to TRBJ2-7; either TRBD1 or TRBD2 may supply D (5 bases each). Trimming took off 6 bases at V and 2 bases at J, with 14 bases between the two ends. Germline V gives CDR1 MNHNS, CDR2 SASEGT. The CDR3 covers 14 residues. The CDR3 here is CASSQGTKPYEQYF. CDR3 in DNA: TGTGCCAGCAGCCAAGGGACGAAGCCCTACGAGCAGTACTTC.

This clonotype was found many times. This chain joins TRBV20-1 and TRBJ2-3; 14 bases line up with TRBD2. This CDR3 region has 15 residues. J lost 4 bases, V lost 6 bases, and 6 bases had no gene match. Germline V gene sequence: CDR1 DFQATT, CDR2 SNEGSKA (reference sequence). CDR3 loop: CSAAGTSGSADTQYF. DNA of the CDR3: TGCAGTGCAGCCGGGACTAGCGGGAGCGCAGATACGCAGTATTTT.

The sample holds a few counts of this clonotype. The CDR3 is CSARVAIHEQYF. Here the CDR3 DNA reads TGCAGTGCTAGAGTGGCCATCCACGAGCAGTACTTC. The rearrangement joins TRBV20-1 to TRBJ2-7; unclear D gene. Trimming took 1 base from V and 5 from J, leaving 9 bases between them. This CDR3 comprises 12 residues. Germline values: CDR1 DFQATT, CDR2 SNEGSKA (reference sequence).

The chain employs TRBV5-1 and TRBJ2-3, with D unclear. This CDR3 spans 15 amino acids. Trimming stripped 0 bases from V and 5 bases from J, with 13 bases between. Germline V gene sequence: CDR1 SGHRS, CDR2 YFSETQ. The CDR3 sequence is CASSLERRSRDTQYF. The CDR3 DNA reads as TGCGCCAGCAGCTTGGAAAGACGTTCTCGAGATACGCAGTATTTT.

This clonotype was counted a few times. The rearrangement links TRBV7-2 to TRBJ1-1, with D unclear. The CDR3 is 13 residues long. The germline V and J ends were trimmed by 5 bases and 4 bases, with 11 bases remaining between them. Germline V gives CDR1 SGHTA, CDR2 FQGNSA. CDR3 DNA sequence: TGTGCCAGCAGCGCGTGGCAGTTCACTGAAGCTTTCTTT. It yields the protein CASSAWQFTEAFF.

This clonotype was detected only a few times. The CDR3 loop is CASSPLPGNSNQPQHF. Here the CDR3 DNA reads TGTGCCAGCAGCCCCCTCCCTGGAAATAGCAATCAGCCCCAGCATTTT. The chain links TRBV7-2 to TRBJ1-5; D is ambiguous. Germline values: CDR1 SGHTA, CDR2 FQGNSA. The CDR3 extends over 16 amino acids. Trimming pared 5 bases from V and 0 bases from J, leaving 14 bases between.

The chain has TRBV6-1 and TRBJ2-3; 7 nucleotides align to TRBD2. Germline V gene sequence: CDR1 MNHNS, CDR2 SASEGT. The CDR3 totals 16 residues. The ends lost 4 bases at V and 1 base at J; junction bases unmatched: 8. CDR3 residues: CASSAAGGIGTDTQYF. CDR3 coding DNA: TGTGCCAGCAGTGCAGCCGGGGGGATCGGCACAGATACGCAGTATTTT.

The table lists this clonotype with many counts. J is TRBJ2-7 and V is TRBV6-5, with D possibly called TRBD1 or TRBD2 (5 bases each). The CDR3 extends over 12 amino acids. Trimming removed 8 bases at V and 7 bases at J, with 15 bases between. Per the germline V gene, CDR1 is MNHEY and CDR2 is SVGAGI. CDR3 sequence reads: CASRGAIGEQYF. CDR3 nucleotide sequence: TGTGCCAGCCGAGGGGCCATAGGAGAGCAGTACTTC.